Each of the 14 T cell receptor beta chains below was sequenced from the same sample in a study of CD8+ T cells in alopecia areata listed by TCRdb under 2018. Library method: the immunoSEQ multiplex PCR assay. For TCR sequencing, RNA was extracted from every sample and reverse transcribed into cDNA to serve as template. TCRdb mirrors the immuneACCESS table, restricted to in-frame sequences. Some clones are absent from its copies; in checked studies, under half trace to an unresolved V gene, and the reason for the others is unknown. For this sample the table gives 150,000 to 200,000 clones, of which around 57% were detected only once. Together, the top ten hold 4% to 5.5% of the sample. Source material: CD4+ T cells sorted from blood. These receptors all come from a human donor in good health.

The chain links TRBV30 to TRBJ2-1; 8 bases are a match to TRBD1. The CDR3 totals 16 residues. With V trimmed by 2 bases and J by 0 bases, 6 bases remained unmatched. Germline loops: CDR1 GTSNPN, CDR2 SVGIG (reference sequence). CDR3: CAWSRTGGSSYNEQFF. In DNA, the CDR3 is TGTGCCTGGAGTCGTACAGGGGGGAGCTCCTACAATGAGCAGTTCTTC.

The chain recombines TRBV9 with TRBJ2-7; D is perhaps TRBD1 (5 bases). V was trimmed by 4 bases and J by 6 bases, leaving 20 bases between them. This CDR3 comprises 15 residues. Germline V gives CDR1 SGDLS, CDR2 YYNGEE. The DNA for the CDR3 is TGTGCCAGCAGCCCAGGATGGGGCAGGGAAGCCGAGCAGTACTTC. Translating gives CASSPGWGREAEQYF.

The chain joins TRBV29-1 to TRBJ1-1; D not certain. Trimming pared 7 bases from V and 5 bases from J, leaving 8 bases between. CDR1 is SQVTM, CDR2 ANQGSEA, per germline. This CDR3 is 10 amino acids long. This CDR3 is CSDHATEAFF. The CDR3 bases are TGCAGCGACCATGCGACTGAAGCTTTCTTT.

The sample holds one count of this clone. The chain recombines TRBV29-1 with TRBJ2-7, with 10 nucleotides matching TRBD2. Losses at the gene ends were 6 bases for V and 1 base for J; bases not matched to a gene: 3. From germline, CDR1 is SQVTM and CDR2 ANQGSEA. The CDR3 covers 13 residues. The chain's CDR3 is CSVLLAGSYEQYF. The CDR3 bases are TGCAGCGTGCTACTAGCGGGATCCTACGAGCAGTACTTC.

The CDR3 DNA reads as TGTGCCTGGAGTGGGGGAGGCGGGAGTGGGCCAGATACGCAGTATTTT. Encoded protein: CAWSGGGGSGPDTQYF. This chain connects TRBV30 to TRBJ2-3; 7 bases are a match to TRBD2. The CDR3 is 16 residues long. V shed 1 base and J 4 bases; nucleotides not matched to a gene: 11. Germline-derived CDR1 and CDR2 are GTSNPN and SVGIG (reference sequence).

The chain recombines TRBV29-1 with TRBJ1-5; D might be TRBD1 (5 bases). Looked up from germline, CDR1 is SQVTM and CDR2 is ANQGSEA. V shed 4 bases and J shed 3 bases, with 10 bases lying between them. The CDR3 is 13 residues long. For the CDR3, the DNA is TGCAGCGTTGGCATGGGGGACAATCAGCCCCAGCATTTT. It yields the protein CSVGMGDNQPQHF.

There are a few counts of this clone. The CDR3, as DNA: TGTGCCAGCAGGGGACAGACTCTCAATCAGCCCCAGCATTTT. This encodes CASRGQTLNQPQHF. This chain connects TRBV2 to TRBJ1-5; 7 bases fit TRBD1. The CDR3 runs 14 residues. Germline-derived CDR1 and CDR2 are SNHLY and FYNNEI. The V and J ends lost 6 bases and 3 bases, in that order; junction bases with no gene match: 5.

About this clone itself: Within the sample, other DNA sequences also encode this same CDR3. V gene TRBV15 combines with J gene TRBJ2-1; no firm D call. The CDR3 is made up of 13 amino acids. The germline V gene has CDR1 LNHNV and CDR2 YYDKDF (reference sequence). V dropped 0 bases and J dropped 6 bases, with 6 bases sitting between them. CDR3 in amino acids: CATSRDLGNEQFF. The DNA of the CDR3 is TGTGCCACCAGCAGAGATCTCGGCAATGAGCAGTTCTTC.

This chain connects TRBV29-1 to TRBJ2-1; no clear D. This CDR3 contains 14 residues. Germline V gene data show CDR1 as SQVTM and CDR2 as ANQGSEA. Trimming left V 6 bases short and J 5 bases short, with 17 bases between. In DNA form, the CDR3 reads TGCAGCGTCGCCGGGTCCCGGCGCCACAATGAGCAGTTCTTC. It is translated as CSVAGSRRHNEQFF.

This clone occurred a few times. The chain employs TRBV4-1 and TRBJ1-2, with TRBD1 matching 8 bases. This CDR3 contains 13 residues. The J segment lost 7 bases and the V segment lost 1 base, leaving 2 bases of the junction unmatched. Per germline, CDR1 MGHRA and CDR2 YSYEKL. This CDR3 is CASSQVQGGGYTF. CDR3 in DNA: TGCGCCAGCAGCCAAGTACAGGGGGGTGGCTACACCTTC.

The chain couples TRBV27 to TRBJ2-1; TRBD2 aligns across 8 bases. V lost 5 bases, J lost 6 bases, and 12 bases stayed unmatched. This CDR3 is 16 amino acids long. Germline V gives CDR1 MNHEY, CDR2 SMNVEV (reference sequence). The CDR3 sequence: CASSRSSGNGFNEQFF. The CDR3 DNA sequence: TGTGCCAGCAGTAGAAGTAGCGGGAATGGTTTCAATGAGCAGTTCTTC.

There are a few counts of this clone. V and J are TRBV27 and TRBJ1-1; no definite D call. The germline CDR1 and CDR2 sequences are MNHEY and SMNVEV (reference sequence). The V end lost 7 bases, the J end lost 1 base, and 10 bases lay between the germline ends. There are 13 residues in the CDR3. The CDR3, as DNA: TGTGCCAGCAAGGAGTGGAGGAACACTGAAGCTTTCTTT. The encoded protein is CASKEWRNTEAFF.

This chain links TRBV30 with TRBJ2-1, with 13 bases that match TRBD2. The CDR3 totals 19 residues. With V trimmed by 3 bases and J by 0 bases, 11 bases remained unmatched. In germline, CDR1 is GTSNPN, CDR2 SVGIG (reference sequence). The CDR3 nucleotides are TGTGCCTGGAGCCGAACTCGGACTAGCGGGAGCCGCTCCTACAATGAGCAGTTCTTC. This translates into CAWSRTRTSGSRSYNEQFF.

J is TRBJ2-1 and V is TRBV30, with 10 bases fitting TRBD2. The CDR3 has 15 amino acids. CDR1 is GTSNPN and CDR2 is SVGIG in the germline V gene (reference sequence). The V gene end was trimmed by 1 base and the J gene end by 4 bases; junction bases not matched to a gene: 4. The DNA for the CDR3 is TGTGCCTGGAGTGCCGGGACTAGCGATTACAATGAGCAGTTCTTC. The encoded protein is CAWSAGTSDYNEQFF.